These 25 T cell receptor beta chains share one sample of origin, sequenced in a study of siplizumab effects on memory and regulatory T cells. This table comes from immunoSEQ multiplex PCR, and its TCRdb copy is limited to in-frame clones, with some not included. This table holds 120,000 or so clones, just under 95% found once. The sample comprised CD4+ T cells sorted from blood. The receptors stem from a human donor in good health.

The chain carries TRBV5-1 and TRBJ1-1, with D possibly TRBD1 on 6 matching bases. Trimming cost V 8 bases and J 2 bases, with 10 bases left between them. CDR1 is SGHRS, CDR2 YFSETQ, per germline. CDR3 size: 12 residues. In nucleotides, the CDR3 is TGCGCCAGTGCACAGGGTAACACTGAAGCTTTCTTT. As protein: CASAQGNTEAFF.

The chain combines TRBV5-1 with TRBJ2-1; weak D call: TRBD2 (5 bases). Trimming stripped 3 bases from V and 6 bases from J, with 10 bases between. CDR3 length: 13 amino acids. Germline-derived CDR1 and CDR2 are SGHRS and YFSETQ. The CDR3 protein is CASSYGVSNEQFF. The DNA for the CDR3 is TGCGCCAGCAGCTACGGGGTCAGCAATGAGCAGTTCTTC.

This clone was recorded only once. For the CDR3, the DNA is TGTGCCAGCAGCTTGGTGTGGTGGGGAGGAGAGACCCAGTACTTC. It codes for CASSLVWWGGETQYF. The chain combines TRBV5-8 with TRBJ2-5; maybe TRBD2 (6 bases). The CDR3 runs 15 residues. V shed 0 bases and J shed 4 bases, with 13 bases lying between them. Germline V gives CDR1 SGHTS, CDR2 YDEGEE. Full variable domain (outside the CDR3, taken from reference TRBV5-8 and TRBJ2-5): EAGVTQSPTHLIKTRGQQATLRCSPISGHTSVYWYQQALGLGLQFLLWYDEGEERNRGNFPPRFSGRQFPNYSSELNVNALELEDSALYLCASSLVWWGGETQYFGPGTRLLVL.

This clone occurred once. CDR3 DNA sequence: TGTGCCAGCTCACCCCGCGAGGGATTTGAGGAAAAACTGTTTTTT. Protein product: CASSPREGFEEKLFF. V usage is TRBV18 and J usage is TRBJ1-4, with unresolved D. V lost 3 bases and J 8 bases, leaving 16 bases between the germline ends. Germline CDR1 reads KGHSH; CDR2 reads LQKENI. The CDR3 totals 15 residues.

The chain employs TRBV5-4 and TRBJ2-5; TRBD1 aligns across 7 bases. V gave up 4 bases and J gave up 5 bases; unmatched junction bases: 11. Germline CDR1 reads SGHNT; CDR2 reads YYREEE (reference sequence). There are 15 residues in the CDR3. CDR3 residues: CASSPRQGQRETQYF. The CDR3 DNA is TGTGCCAGCAGCCCGCGACAGGGACAAAGGGAGACCCAGTACTTC.

The chain uses TRBV28 and TRBJ2-7, with no clear D. Germline-derived CDR1 and CDR2 are MDHEN and SYDVKM. This CDR3 region has 12 residues. Trimming removed 5 bases from V and 6 bases from J, with 11 bases in between. As DNA, the CDR3 is TGTGCCAGCAGTGCACAGATAAGCGAGCAGTACTTC. Translation gives CASSAQISEQYF.

Only one count was recorded for this clone. CDR3 amino acids: CASSPETGRNTEAFF. Written as DNA, the CDR3 is TGTGCCAGCAGCCCCGAGACAGGGAGGAACACTGAAGCTTTCTTT. V is TRBV9 and J is TRBJ1-1; 7 bases line up with TRBD1. V lost 4 bases to trimming and J lost 1 base; unmatched junction nucleotides: 7. Germline V gene lookup returns CDR1 SGDLS and CDR2 YYNGEE. The CDR3 has 15 residues.

With respect to this clone: Germline is not matched at one junction end, which may reflect a read error. The rearrangement links TRBV5-1 to TRBJ1-5; the match to TRBD1 covers 7 bases. Germline V lookup: CDR1 SGHRS, CDR2 YFSETQ. This CDR3 is 14 amino acids long. DNA of the CDR3: TGCCCCAGCAGCCCCGGACAGGAGGATCAGTCCCAGCATTTT. Translated, it gives CPSSPGQEDQSQHF.

The chain has TRBV5-1 and TRBJ1-2; the match to TRBD1 covers 7 bases. The ends lost 4 bases at V and 2 bases at J; junction bases unmatched: 5. The CDR3 runs to 14 residues. Germline V CDR1 and CDR2: SGHRS, YFSETQ. CDR3 loop: CASSKRQGNYGYTF. The CDR3 DNA reads TGCGCCAGCAGCAAAAGACAGGGAAACTATGGCTACACCTTC. Complete variable domain (other parts from reference TRBV5-1 and TRBJ1-2): KAGVTQTPRYLIKTRGQQVTLSCSPISGHRSVSWYQQTPGQGLQFLFEYFSETQRNKGNFPGRFSGRQFSNSRSEMNVSTLELGDSALYLCASSKRQGNYGYTFGSGTRLTVV.

The chain joins TRBV15 to TRBJ2-1; TRBD2 agrees at 7 bases. Germline CDR1 reads LNHNV; CDR2 reads YYDKDF (reference sequence). This CDR3 comprises 17 residues. J lost 8 bases, V lost 1 base, and 14 bases had no gene match. In DNA form, the CDR3 reads TGTGCCACCAGCAGAGTTGGGAGCGGGATGCGTGCCTATGAGCAGTTCTTC. This codes for CATSRVGSGMRAYEQFF.

This chain uses TRBV30 with TRBJ2-3; 7 bases are a match to TRBD1. The CDR3 contains 16 residues. Germline V gene data show CDR1 as GTSNPN and CDR2 as SVGIG (reference sequence). Germline trimming cut 0 bases from V and 0 bases from J; bases unmatched to any gene: 6. As DNA, the CDR3 is TGTGCCTGGAGTGTACAACAGGGGCGAAGCACAGATACGCAGTATTTT. It specifies CAWSVQQGRSTDTQYF.

V is TRBV12-5 and J is TRBJ1-2, with 7 bases lining up with TRBD1. The CDR3 runs to 15 residues. Germline V gives CDR1 LGHNT, CDR2 FRNRAP. The V and J ends lost 9 bases and 0 bases, in that order; junction bases with no gene match: 10. The DNA of the CDR3 is TGTGCTAGCCGGAGCGGGACAGTAGCTAACTATGGCTACACCTTC. Translation gives CASRSGTVANYGYTF. Full variable domain (missing parts from reference TRBV12-5 and TRBJ1-2): DARVTQTPRHKVTEMGQEVTMRCQPILGHNTVFWYRQTMMQGLELLAYFRNRAPLDDSGMPKDRFSAEMPDATLATLKIQPSEPRDSAVYFCASRSGTVANYGYTFGSGTRLTVV.

The chain carries TRBV9 and TRBJ2-1, with TRBD2 identical over 11 bases. CDR1 is SGDLS, CDR2 YYNGEE, per germline. Trimming cost V 3 bases and J 5 bases; bases outside gene matches: 1. CDR3 size: 14 residues. The CDR3 DNA is TGTGCCAGCAGCGCGGGACTAGCGGACAATGAGCAGTTCTTC. Protein sequence: CASSAGLADNEQFF.

This chain connects TRBV5-1 to TRBJ2-3; TRBD2 matches at 10 bases. Looked up from germline, CDR1 is SGHRS and CDR2 is YFSETQ. The CDR3 is made up of 17 amino acids. J was trimmed by 6 bases and V by 2 bases; bases with no gene match: 12. For the CDR3, the DNA is TGCGCCAGCAGCTTATCAGCACTAGCGGGACTTGTGGATACGCAGTATTTT. Encoded protein: CASSLSALAGLVDTQYF.

The chain has TRBV10-3 and TRBJ1-2, with no clear D. Germline CDR1 ENHRY, CDR2 SYGVKD. The CDR3 extends over 14 amino acids. V lost 4 bases to trimming and J lost 2 bases, with 11 bases between them. CDR3 sequence (DNA): TGTGCCATCAGTGGCCTTTCAGCCAACTATGGCTACACCTTC. Its protein is CAISGLSANYGYTF.

This clone was seen more than once but under ten times. DNA for the CDR3: TGCGCCAGCAGCTTGAACGGGAGGGACGGATCACCCCTCCACTTT. This gives the protein CASSLNGRDGSPLHF. The chain employs TRBV5-1 and TRBJ1-6; TRBD1 might be the D (5 bases). Trimming left V 1 base short and J 10 bases short, with 15 bases between. Germline CDR1 and CDR2: SGHRS and YFSETQ. The CDR3 is 15 amino acids.

V usage is TRBV18 and J usage is TRBJ1-6, with a tentative D call TRBD1 (5 bases). The CDR3 runs 16 residues. The germline V gene has CDR1 KGHSH and CDR2 LQKENI. Deletions cut 2 bases from V and 3 bases from J, with 11 bases between. As DNA, the CDR3 is TGTGCCAGCTCACCAACAGGCGATATCTATAATTCACCCCTCCACTTT. Translated, it gives CASSPTGDIYNSPLHF.

This chain uses TRBV7-6 with TRBJ1-4, with a possible D match to TRBD1 (5 bases). The germline V gene has CDR1 SGHVS and CDR2 FNYEAQ. The CDR3 runs 15 residues. Trimming took off 5 bases at V and 7 bases at J, with 17 bases between the two ends. The CDR3 is CASSLRRGKLEKLFF. The CDR3 DNA follows: TGTGCCAGCAGCCTGCGACGGGGGAAGCTTGAAAAACTGTTTTTT.

The chain is built from TRBV7-2 and TRBJ2-7; the match to TRBD2 covers 10 bases. The CDR3 runs 14 residues. In germline, CDR1 is SGHTA, CDR2 FQGNSA. V shed 3 bases and J 2 bases; nucleotides not matched to a gene: 1. CDR3 DNA sequence: TGTGCCAGCAGCTTTACTAGCGGGGCCTACGAGCAGTACTTC. Its translation is CASSFTSGAYEQYF.

V gene TRBV19 combines with J gene TRBJ2-6; perhaps TRBD2 as D (5 bases). The CDR3 extends over 17 amino acids. The V end was cut by 3 bases, the J end by 1 base, with 13 bases between. CDR1 LNHDA and CDR2 SQIVND come from the germline V gene (reference sequence). CDR3 sequence reads: CASSIGESLSGANVLTF. The CDR3 coding sequence is TGTGCCAGTAGTATCGGGGAAAGTTTGTCTGGGGCCAACGTCCTGACTTTC.

For the CDR3, the DNA is TGTGCCTCCGCGACCGCAACCCCTATCAACTACGAGCAGTACTTC. Translated, it gives CASATATPINYEQYF. This chain links TRBV10-3 with TRBJ2-7; D is unresolved. This CDR3 contains 15 residues. V lost 11 bases to trimming and J lost 3 bases, with 23 bases between them. CDR1 is ENHRY, CDR2 SYGVKD, per germline.

The chain is built from TRBV19 and TRBJ2-2, with TRBD2 as a possible D gene (5 bases). Germline assignment: CDR1 LNHDA and CDR2 SQIVND (reference sequence). The V end was cut by 3 bases, the J end by 7 bases, with 12 bases between. CDR3 length equals 14 residues. The CDR3: CASSIRGRGGELFF. In DNA, the CDR3 is TGTGCCAGTAGTATTCGGGGAAGAGGCGGGGAGCTGTTTTTT. Combining the CDR3 with reference TRBV19 and TRBJ2-2 gives the whole variable domain DGGITQSPKYLFRKEGQNVTLSCEQNLNHDAMYWYRQDPGQGLRLIYYSQIVNDFQKGDIAEGYSVSREKKESFPLTVTSAQKNPTAFYLCASSIRGRGGELFFGEGSRLTVL.

CDR3 bases: TGTGCCTCTCCGTCTTGGGGAAACACCATATATTTT. Encoded protein: CASPSWGNTIYF. V usage is TRBV30 and J usage is TRBJ1-3; D is undetermined. Looked up from germline, CDR1 is GTSNPN and CDR2 is SVGIG (reference sequence). V was trimmed by 7 bases and J by 4 bases, leaving 11 bases between them. CDR3 length: 12 residues.

This clone appeared a single time. The chain recombines TRBV5-1 with TRBJ1-4; 7 bases match TRBD1. The CDR3 runs 17 residues. The junction had 13 bases not matched to a gene; V was cut back by 0 bases and J by 8 bases. Germline V gene sequence: CDR1 SGHRS, CDR2 YFSETQ. The CDR3 here is CASSLGQGLQGVEKLFF. The CDR3 DNA reads as TGCGCCAGCAGCTTGGGACAGGGCCTACAGGGCGTCGAAAAACTGTTTTTT.

About this clone itself: At one end, the junction sequence differs from germline, possibly due to a read error. The chain employs TRBV18 and TRBJ1-1; D uncertain. Per germline, CDR1 KGHSH and CDR2 LQKENI. This CDR3 contains 15 residues. This CDR3 reads CVSSLAGPGDTEAFF. DNA for the CDR3: TGTGTCAGCTCACTGGCTGGCCCCGGGGACACTGAAGCTTTCTTT.